This T cell receptor beta chain stems from a study of T cells in Graves' hyperthyroidism and ophthalmopathy. Study results and limitations: Most thyroid clonotypes expanded above 0.001 were also detected in blood.

TCR beta CDR3 sequences were amplified from RNA transcripts. RT-PCR in the first round (using the HTBI primer set) targeted the TCR CDR3. TCRdb reprocessed the multiplex PCR reads via MiXCR and lists one record per CDR3 protein. Of 600,000 to 750,000 distinct CDR3 sequences listed, approximately 15% are singletons. This clonotype was seen a handful of times. Its specificity is not known. Fresh peripheral blood, around 9.3 ml of it, supplied the PBMCs. This CDR3 region has 11 residues. Per the germline V gene, CDR1 is SQVTM and CDR2 is ANQGSEA. V lost 8 bases and J lost 5, with 10 bases in between. This receptor was identified in a man in his fifties or sixties with Graves' hyperthyroidism. Sequenced sample: blood. The J gene is TRBJ2-1, the V gene TRBV29-1, with D possibly being TRBD1 or TRBD2 (5 bases each). The DNA of the CDR3 is TGCAGCACCGAGGGGAACAATGAGCAGTTCTTC. This translates into CSTEGNNEQFF.